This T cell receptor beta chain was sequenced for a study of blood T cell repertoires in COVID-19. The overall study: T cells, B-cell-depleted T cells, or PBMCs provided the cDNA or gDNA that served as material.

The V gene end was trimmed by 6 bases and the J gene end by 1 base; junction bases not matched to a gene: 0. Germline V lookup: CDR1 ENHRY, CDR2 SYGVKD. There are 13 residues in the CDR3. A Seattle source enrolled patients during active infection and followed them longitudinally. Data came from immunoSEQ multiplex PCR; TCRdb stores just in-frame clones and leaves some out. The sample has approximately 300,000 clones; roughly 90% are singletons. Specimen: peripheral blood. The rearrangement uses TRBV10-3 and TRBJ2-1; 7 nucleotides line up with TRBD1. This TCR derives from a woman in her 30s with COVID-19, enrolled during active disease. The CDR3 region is CAIRQGSYNEQFF. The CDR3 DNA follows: TGTGCCATCAGACAGGGGTCCTACAATGAGCAGTTCTTC.